A single sample gave rise to the 23 T cell receptor beta chains below, sequenced in a study of shared clonotypes between healthy human individuals. The repertoire was sequenced with immunoSEQ multiplex PCR; TCRdb's copy has only in-frame clones and lacks some. The table records around 340,000 clones, 73% of them present only once. The sequenced sample was memory CD4+ T cells sorted from blood. As for subset: CD45RA-negative fraction. These receptors were collected from a man aged 25-45 years in good health.

This clone was recorded once. The CDR3 DNA reads TGCGCCAGCAGCTTGGCCCCAGGACAGGGGAGAGAGCAGTACTTC. Translating it yields CASSLAPGQGREQYF. The chain is built from TRBV5-1 and TRBJ2-7; TRBD1 matches 9 bases. The CDR3 length is 15 residues. V dropped 0 bases and J dropped 7; count of bases not matched to a gene: 8. From germline, CDR1 is SGHRS and CDR2 YFSETQ.

The V gene is TRBV11-2, the J gene TRBJ2-1; a possible D gene is TRBD2 (6 bases). The germline CDR1 and CDR2 sequences are SGHAT and FQNNGV. The CDR3 runs 13 residues. Trimming took 5 bases from V and 8 from J, leaving 13 bases between them. The CDR3 DNA reads TGTGCCAGCAGCACCCAATCGGGGGATGAGCAGTTCTTC. As protein: CASSTQSGDEQFF.

This clone was found a few times. This sequence joins TRBV2 and TRBJ2-7; 10 bases align to TRBD1. J was trimmed by 3 bases and V by 4 bases; bases with no gene match: 6. Germline V gene data show CDR1 as SNHLY and CDR2 as FYNNEI. This CDR3 has 15 amino acids. The CDR3 is CASSAGTGVHYEQYF. For the CDR3, the DNA is TGTGCCAGCAGTGCCGGGACAGGGGTTCACTACGAGCAGTACTTC. The whole variable domain, filled in from reference TRBV2 and TRBJ2-7, reads EPEVTQTPSHQVTQMGQEVILRCVPISNHLYFYWYRQILGQKVEFLVSFYNNEISEKSEIFDDQFSVERPDGSNFTLKIRSTKLEDSAMYFCASSAGTGVHYEQYFGPGTRLTVT.

The rearrangement links TRBV11-2 to TRBJ2-3, with 8 bases that match TRBD2. V was pared by 5 bases and J by 4 bases, with 14 bases of the junction left unmatched. The CDR3 covers 17 residues. The germline V gene encodes CDR1 SGHAT and CDR2 FQNNGV. The CDR3 DNA is TGTGCCAGCAGCAATTCCGGGACTAGAGGTTTCGCAGATACGCAGTATTTT. Protein product: CASSNSGTRGFADTQYF. Complete variable domain (other parts from reference TRBV11-2 and TRBJ2-3): EAGVAQSPRYKIIEKRQSVAFWCNPISGHATLYWYQQILGQGPKLLIQFQNNGVVDDSQLPKDRFSAERLKGVDSTLKIQPAKLEDSAVYLCASSNSGTRGFADTQYFGPGTRLTVL.

The chain links TRBV11-2 to TRBJ1-2; 7 bases map to TRBD1. This CDR3 region has 16 residues. V dropped 4 bases and J dropped 3; count of bases not matched to a gene: 11. CDR1 is SGHAT and CDR2 is FQNNGV in the germline V gene. The CDR3 sequence is CASSSNKQGGHYGYTF. The DNA of the CDR3 is TGTGCCAGCAGCTCGAATAAGCAAGGGGGCCACTATGGCTACACCTTC.

The chain recombines TRBV19 with TRBJ1-2; 7 bases fit TRBD1. The CDR3 consists of 15 residues. Trimming removed 5 bases from V and 0 bases from J; junction bases left unmatched: 6. The germline gives CDR1 LNHDA, CDR2 SQIVND (reference sequence). CDR3 sequence (DNA): TGTGCCAGTAGTGCGGGGACAGTTCCTAACTATGGCTACACCTTC. Residues: CASSAGTVPNYGYTF.

The J gene is TRBJ1-1, the V gene TRBV6-1, with TRBD1 matching 8 bases. Germline V gene lookup returns CDR1 MNHNS and CDR2 SASEGT. The junction had 5 bases not matched to a gene; V was cut back by 5 bases and J by 0 bases. CDR3 length: 15 residues. The CDR3 is CASSKGQAVNTEAFF. CDR3 nucleotide sequence: TGTGCCAGCAGTAAGGGACAGGCCGTGAACACTGAAGCTTTCTTT.

This clone was counted ten times or more. Other DNA sequences from this sample encode an identical CDR3 as well. The chain employs TRBV7-2 and TRBJ1-2; D is undetermined. With 5 bases removed from V and 4 bases from J, the gap between germline ends came to 11 bases. The germline gives CDR1 SGHTA, CDR2 FQGNSA. The CDR3 is 13 residues long. CDR3 protein: CASSLSPLYGYTF. The CDR3 coding sequence is TGTGCCAGCAGCCTGTCCCCCCTCTATGGCTACACCTTC. The full variable domain, rest sourced from reference TRBV7-2 and TRBJ1-2, is GAGVSQSPSNKVTEKGKDVELRCDPISGHTALYWYRQSLGQGLEFLIYFQGNSAPDKSGLPSDRFSAERTGGSVSTLTIQRTQQEDSAVYLCASSLSPLYGYTFGSGTRLTVV.

The chain carries TRBV5-4 and TRBJ2-1; 7 positions agree with TRBD2. Germline trimming cut 0 bases from V and 2 bases from J; bases unmatched to any gene: 5. Per the germline V gene, CDR1 is SGHNT and CDR2 is YYREEE (reference sequence). The CDR3 runs 16 residues. The CDR3, as DNA: TGTGCCAGCAGCTTGGCGGGGACTATTACCTACAATGAGCAGTTCTTC. Encoded protein: CASSLAGTITYNEQFF.

The rearrangement links TRBV6-6 to TRBJ2-3; D not resolved. The germline gives CDR1 MNHNY, CDR2 SVGAGI (reference sequence). Deletions cut 2 bases from V and 0 bases from J, with 3 bases between. This CDR3 has 13 amino acids. The CDR3 sequence: CASSYPSTDTQYF. In DNA, the CDR3 is TGTGCCAGCAGTTACCCCAGCACAGATACGCAGTATTTT.

The chain recombines TRBV9 with TRBJ2-5; D is unclear. CDR1 and CDR2 (germline): SGDLS, YYNGEE. V was trimmed by 3 bases and J by 0 bases, leaving 6 bases between them. This CDR3 has 13 amino acids. The CDR3 DNA sequence: TGTGCCAGCAGCGCATGGTACCAAGAGACCCAGTACTTC. Encoded protein: CASSAWYQETQYF.

The J gene is TRBJ1-5, the V gene TRBV10-2; 9 bases are a match to TRBD1. The CDR3 totals 16 residues. J was trimmed by 5 bases and V by 3 bases; bases with no gene match: 8. Germline V CDR1 and CDR2: WSHSY, SAAADI. The CDR3, as DNA: TGCGCCAGCAGTGAACCCGGGACAGGGATGGATCAGCCCCAGCATTTT. It specifies CASSEPGTGMDQPQHF.

CDR3 in DNA: TGTGCCAGCACCTTTCCAGGGACCTACGAGCAGTACTTC. This sequence encodes CASTFPGTYEQYF. J is TRBJ2-7 and V is TRBV28, with D perhaps matching TRBD1 (5 bases). CDR1 MDHEN and CDR2 SYDVKM come from the germline V gene. This CDR3 is 13 amino acids long. V was clipped by 7 bases and J by 2 bases, with 12 bases between them.

The rearrangement links TRBV18 to TRBJ2-7; 9 bases match TRBD1. Germline V gives CDR1 KGHSH, CDR2 LQKENI. The CDR3 consists of 14 residues. Trimming removed 4 bases from V and 0 bases from J; junction bases left unmatched: 1. The CDR3 bases are TGTGCCAGCTCACGGGACAGGGCCTCCTACGAGCAGTACTTC. It encodes CASSRDRASYEQYF.

The chain uses TRBV7-2 and TRBJ1-1; perhaps TRBD1 as D (5 bases). Between the trimmed V and J ends, which lost 7 bases and 5 bases, there was a span of 20 bases. The CDR3 consists of 15 residues. The germline V gene encodes CDR1 SGHTA and CDR2 FQGNSA. CDR3 DNA: TGTGCCAGCACCTTGGGGAGGGGAATAATGACTGAAGCTTTCTTT. This gives the protein CASTLGRGIMTEAFF.

This clone has just a few counts. The chain employs TRBV30 and TRBJ2-1, with TRBD2 identical over 9 bases. After removal of 5 bases from V and 4 bases from J, the junction contained 12 bases not matched to a gene. The CDR3 consists of 16 residues. The germline V gene encodes CDR1 GTSNPN and CDR2 SVGIG (reference sequence). The CDR3 sequence is CAWAMGFSGSYNEQFF. CDR3 nucleotides: TGTGCCTGGGCCATGGGGTTTAGCGGGAGTTACAATGAGCAGTTCTTC.

The chain employs TRBV27 and TRBJ2-6, with D perhaps matching TRBD1 (6 bases). The CDR3 length is 14 residues. CDR1 and CDR2 (germline): MNHEY, SMNVEV (reference sequence). Trimming removed 7 bases at V and 4 bases at J, with 11 bases between. DNA for the CDR3: TGTGCCAGCACCAGACAGGCGGGGGCCAACGTCCTGACTTTC. Protein product: CASTRQAGANVLTF.

The rearrangement uses TRBV6-6 and TRBJ2-7; 8 bases line up with TRBD1. The V segment lost 6 bases and the J segment 3 bases; nucleotides outside the gene matches: 7. CDR1 and CDR2 from the germline V gene are MNHNY and SVGAGI (reference sequence). The CDR3 length is 14 residues. In DNA, the CDR3 is TGTGCCAGCAGCCCGGGACAGGAGATCTACGAGCAGTACTTC. Its protein is CASSPGQEIYEQYF.

V is TRBV18 and J is TRBJ1-3; D is possibly TRBD1 (5 bases). CDR3 length: 16 amino acids. Trimming pared 4 bases from V and 7 bases from J, leaving 20 bases between. The germline V gene encodes CDR1 KGHSH and CDR2 LQKENI. CDR3 coding DNA: TGTGCCAGCTCACTGCGAACCTCAGGGTTGGAGAACACCATATATTTT. Protein product: CASSLRTSGLENTIYF.

The chain uses TRBV5-5 and TRBJ2-3; 7 positions agree with TRBD1. The V gene's germline CDR1 is SGHKS and CDR2 YYEKEE (reference sequence). The junction had 17 bases not matched to a gene; V was cut back by 1 base and J by 6 bases. This CDR3 is built from 18 residues. DNA for the CDR3: TGTGCCAGCAGCTTGTCCTGGACAGGTTCTTCACGGAGGGATACGCAGTATTTT. This encodes CASSLSWTGSSRRDTQYF.

The chain carries TRBV15 and TRBJ2-1, with TRBD1 as a possible D gene (6 bases). V was cut by 2 bases and J by 4 bases, with 15 bases left in between. The CDR3 contains 16 residues. Looked up from germline, CDR1 is LNHNV and CDR2 is YYDKDF (reference sequence). The chain's CDR3 is CATSRQQGTHYNEQFF. In DNA, the CDR3 is TGTGCCACCAGCAGACAGCAGGGGACACATTACAATGAGCAGTTCTTC.

This clone has only one observation. The J gene is TRBJ2-5, the V gene TRBV7-9; a possible D gene is TRBD2 (6 bases). This CDR3 is built from 16 residues. V shed 6 bases and J shed 0 bases, with 17 bases lying between them. Per the germline V gene, CDR1 is SEHNR and CDR2 is FQNEAQ (reference sequence). The CDR3 region has the DNA TGTGCCAGCAGGCGAGGGGAGGCCTTGTACCAAGAGACCCAGTACTTC. Encoded protein: CASRRGEALYQETQYF.

The rearrangement uses TRBV4-3 and TRBJ2-1; no clear D gene. Per the germline V gene, CDR1 is LGHNA and CDR2 is YSLEER. The ends were cut back, 1 base at V and 3 bases at J, with 10 bases in the middle. This CDR3 is 15 amino acids long. The CDR3 here is CASSQVNSFYNEQFF. The CDR3 bases are TGCGCCAGCAGCCAAGTAAACAGTTTCTACAATGAGCAGTTCTTC.